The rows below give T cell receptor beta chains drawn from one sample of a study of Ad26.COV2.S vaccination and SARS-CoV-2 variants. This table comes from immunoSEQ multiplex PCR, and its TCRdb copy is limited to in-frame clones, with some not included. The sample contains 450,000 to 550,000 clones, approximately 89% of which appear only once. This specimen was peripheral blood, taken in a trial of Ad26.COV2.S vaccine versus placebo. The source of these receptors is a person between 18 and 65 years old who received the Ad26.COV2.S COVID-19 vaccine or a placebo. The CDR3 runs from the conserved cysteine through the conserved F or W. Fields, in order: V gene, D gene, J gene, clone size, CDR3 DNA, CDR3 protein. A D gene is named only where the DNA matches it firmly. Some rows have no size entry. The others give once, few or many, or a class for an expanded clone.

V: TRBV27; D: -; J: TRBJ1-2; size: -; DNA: TGTGCCAGCAGTTCCGGACTGTCTTCCTATGGCTACACCTTC; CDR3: CASSSGLSSYGYTF
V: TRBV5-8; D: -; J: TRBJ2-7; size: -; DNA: TGTGCCAGCAGCTTTAACTGGGGGGCAGGAACCTACGAGCAGTACTTC; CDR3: CASSFNWGAGTYEQYF
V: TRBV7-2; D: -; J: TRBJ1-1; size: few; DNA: TGTGCCAGCAGCCAGAGGGGCAGGGGCGGTACTGAAGCTTTCTTT; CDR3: CASSQRGRGGTEAFF
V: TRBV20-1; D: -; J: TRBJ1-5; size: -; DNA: TGCAGTGCTAGTAACGGGAATCAGCCCCAGCATTTT; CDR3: CSASNGNQPQHF
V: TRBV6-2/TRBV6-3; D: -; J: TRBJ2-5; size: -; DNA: TGTGCCAGCAGCCAACGACAAGAGACCCAGTACTTC; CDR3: CASSQRQETQYF
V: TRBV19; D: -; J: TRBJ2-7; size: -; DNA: TGTGCCAGTAGTATCGTGGGGAGTAATTCCTACGAGCAGTACTTC; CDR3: CASSIVGSNSYEQYF
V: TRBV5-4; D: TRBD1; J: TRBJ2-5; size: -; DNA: TGTGCCAGCAGCTGGGACAGGGGGTCGGAGACCCAGTACTTC; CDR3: CASSWDRGSETQYF
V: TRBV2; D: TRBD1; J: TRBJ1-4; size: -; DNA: TGTGCCAGCAACTCTAGGACAGGGAATGAAAAACTGTTTTTT; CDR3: CASNSRTGNEKLFF
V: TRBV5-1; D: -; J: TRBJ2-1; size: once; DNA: TGCGCCAGCAGCTTAGGGCGCGCCGGCTCCTACAATGAGCAGTTCTTC; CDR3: CASSLGRAGSYNEQFF
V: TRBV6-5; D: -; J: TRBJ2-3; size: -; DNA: TGTGCCAGCAATTGGCGGGTCACAGATACGCAGTATTTT; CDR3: CASNWRVTDTQYF
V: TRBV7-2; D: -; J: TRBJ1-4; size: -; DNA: TGTGCCAGCAGCTTAGGACCCGGAGGGGCGGGTGAAAAACTGTTTTTT; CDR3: CASSLGPGGAGEKLFF
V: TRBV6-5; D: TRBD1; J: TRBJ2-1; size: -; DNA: TGTGCCAGCAGCCGGGACAGGGGGGATGAGCAGTTCTTC; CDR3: CASSRDRGDEQFF
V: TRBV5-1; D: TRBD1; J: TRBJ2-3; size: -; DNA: TGCGCCAGCAGCTTGGGTGGGACAGGCGGCGGTGATACGCAGTATTTT; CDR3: CASSLGGTGGGDTQYF
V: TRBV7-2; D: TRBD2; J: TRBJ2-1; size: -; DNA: TGTGCCAGCAGCTTATCGGGACTAGCGGCCTACAATGAGCAGTTCTTC; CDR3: CASSLSGLAAYNEQFF
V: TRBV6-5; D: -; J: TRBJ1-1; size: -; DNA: TGTGCCAGCAGTACACGGGACTCCCCTGAAGCTTTCTTT; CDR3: CASSTRDSPEAFF
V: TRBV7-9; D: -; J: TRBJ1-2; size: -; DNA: TGTGCCAGCAGTCACATACAAGGCTACTATGGCTACACCTTC; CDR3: CASSHIQGYYGYTF
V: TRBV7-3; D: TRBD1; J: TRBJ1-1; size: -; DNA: TGTGCCAGCAGCCTTCTAGGGGGCCGTTACACTGAAGCTTTCTTT; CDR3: CASSLLGGRYTEAFF
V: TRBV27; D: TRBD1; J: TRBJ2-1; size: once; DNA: TGTGCCAGCGCCGGCACGGCAGGGGGTCTGAATGAGCAGTTCTTC; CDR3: CASAGTAGGLNEQFF
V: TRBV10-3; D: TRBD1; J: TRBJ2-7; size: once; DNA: TGTGCCATCGGCGACAGGGATCCCCGGGCCCCATACGAGCAGTACTTC; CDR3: CAIGDRDPRAPYEQYF
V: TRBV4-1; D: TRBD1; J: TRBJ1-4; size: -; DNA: TGCGCCAGCACCGGGACAGGGTTCTTGGAAACTAATGAAAAACTGTTTTTT; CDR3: CASTGTGFLETNEKLFF
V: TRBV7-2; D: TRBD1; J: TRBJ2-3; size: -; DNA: TGTGCCAGCAGCCCGTGGCCGCTAGGGGGCCAAGATACGCAGTATTTT; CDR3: CASSPWPLGGQDTQYF
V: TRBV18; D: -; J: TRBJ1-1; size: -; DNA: TGTGCCAGCTCACCACGGGTAGGGAGGGGAACTGAAGCTTTCTTT; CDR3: CASSPRVGRGTEAFF
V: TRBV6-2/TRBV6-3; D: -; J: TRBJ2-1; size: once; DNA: TGTGCCAGCAGTTATTGGGACGTGGGGGAGCAGTTCTTC; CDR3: CASSYWDVGEQFF
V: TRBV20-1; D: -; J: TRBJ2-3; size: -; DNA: TGCAGTGCAGGGAACACAGATACGCAGTATTTT; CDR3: CSAGNTDTQYF
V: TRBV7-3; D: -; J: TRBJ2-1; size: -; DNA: TGTGCCAGCAGCTTCTCTCGGTGGGGCGAGCAGTTCTTC; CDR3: CASSFSRWGEQFF
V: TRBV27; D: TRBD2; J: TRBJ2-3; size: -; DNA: TGTGCCAGCGGGAGGGGCACAGATACGCAGTATTTT; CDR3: CASGRGTDTQYF
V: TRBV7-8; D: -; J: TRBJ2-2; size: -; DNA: TGTGCCAGCAGCTTAGCTTCCCGCGGGCCCGCGAACACCGGGGAGCTGTTTTTT; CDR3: CASSLASRGPANTGELFF
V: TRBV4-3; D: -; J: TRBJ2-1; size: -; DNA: TGCGCCAGCAGCCAAGAACCTCCCCTCGGAGCCTACAATGAGCAGTTCTTC; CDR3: CASSQEPPLGAYNEQFF
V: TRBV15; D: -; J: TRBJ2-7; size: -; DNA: TGTGCCACCAGCAGGTTGGAGGTAGAGGGCTACGAGCAGTACTTC; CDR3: CATSRLEVEGYEQYF
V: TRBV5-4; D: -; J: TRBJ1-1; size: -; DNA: TGTGCCAGCAGCTTGGACTACTCGTTGGGCTCTGAAGCTTTCTTT; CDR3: CASSLDYSLGSEAFF
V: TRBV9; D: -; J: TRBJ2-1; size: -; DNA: TGTGCCAGCAGCGACCCGGTTCGGGCGCCTAGCTCCTACAATGAGCAGTTCTTC; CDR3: CASSDPVRAPSSYNEQFF
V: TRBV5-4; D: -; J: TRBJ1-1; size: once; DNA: TGTGCCAGCAGCTTGGTGGGGCAACAGCCTGAAGCTTTCTTT; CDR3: CASSLVGQQPEAFF
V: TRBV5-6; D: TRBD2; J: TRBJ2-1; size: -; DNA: TGTGCCAGCAGTTTTCTAGCGGGAGAGAACAATGAGCAGTTCTTC; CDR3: CASSFLAGENNEQFF
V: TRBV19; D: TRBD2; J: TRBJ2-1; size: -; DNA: TGTGCCAGTAGTATAGATCGGGGGGGCGGTGAGCAGTTCTTC; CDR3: CASSIDRGGGEQFF
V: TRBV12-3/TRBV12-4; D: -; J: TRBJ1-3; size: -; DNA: TGTGCCAGCAGTTTAGGCCTCGTTGTATATTTT; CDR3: CASSLGLVVYF
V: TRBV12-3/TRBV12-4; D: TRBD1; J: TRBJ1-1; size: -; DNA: TGTGCCAGCAGTTCTTGGGACAGTGAAGCTTTCTTT; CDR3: CASSSWDSEAFF
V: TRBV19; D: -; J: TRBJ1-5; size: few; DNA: TGTGCCAGTAGTCGAGGATGGAGCAATCAGCCCCAGCATTTT; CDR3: CASSRGWSNQPQHF
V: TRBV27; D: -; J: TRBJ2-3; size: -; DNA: TGTGCCAGCAGGCTGGCGGGGTGGGTTAGCACAGATACGCAGTATTTT; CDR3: CASRLAGWVSTDTQYF
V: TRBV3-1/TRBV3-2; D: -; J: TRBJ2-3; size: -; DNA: TGTGCCAGCAGCCATTGGACTGGCGGCACAGATACGCAGTATTTT; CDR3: CASSHWTGGTDTQYF
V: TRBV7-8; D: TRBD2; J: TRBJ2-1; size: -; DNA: TGTGCCAGCAGCTTAGTTCTAGCGGGAGGGCCGGACAATGAGCAGTTCTTC; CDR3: CASSLVLAGGPDNEQFF